The 32 T cell receptor beta chains given below trace back to one sample, sequenced in a study of T cells in Graves' hyperthyroidism and ophthalmopathy. Amplified regions were TCR beta CDR3 sequences from RNA transcripts. The TCR CDR3 first-round RT-PCR relied on the HTBI primer set. TCRdb processed the multiplex PCR reads anew with MiXCR; each CDR3 protein has one entry. This sample carries around 700,000 distinct CDR3 sequences, just over 35% of them seen once, and the ten largest clones take 31%. The specimen was blood. The origin of the receptors is a woman aged 40 to 50 with Graves' hyperthyroidism.

V is TRBV3-2 and J is TRBJ1-2; TRBD1, the table's D call, lacks a check against the DNA. TRBV3-2 is given as a pseudogene. The CDR3 has 15 residues. CDR3 coding DNA: TGTGCCAGCAGCCAAGATCGGTTAACAGGACATGGCTACACCTTC. It encodes CASSQDRLTGHGYTF.

CDR3 bases: TGTGCCACCAGTGACAGGGACAGGGGGACAGATACGCAGTATTTT. This codes for CATSDRDRGTDTQYF. This chain uses TRBV24-1 with TRBJ2-3; TRBD1 matches 11 bases. There are 15 residues in the CDR3. Unmatched junction bases numbered 2, after V lost 4 bases and J lost 3 bases. Germline loops: CDR1 KGHDR, CDR2 SFDVKD.

A word on this clonotype: Germline is not matched at one junction end, which may reflect a read error. The CDR3: CASSQPQGGRELFF. CDR3 DNA sequence: TGCGCCAGCAGCCAACCCCAGGGGGGCCGGGAGCTGTTTTTT. The gene calls are TRBV7-2 and TRBJ2-2; maybe TRBD1 (7 bases). CDR1 SGHTA and CDR2 FQGNSA come from the germline V gene. This CDR3 region has 14 residues.

The table lists this clonotype with a few counts. This chain connects TRBV12-5 to TRBJ1-5; 7 bases agree with TRBD1. This CDR3 comprises 14 residues. The germline V gene encodes CDR1 LGHNT and CDR2 FRNRAP. J gave up 5 bases and V 6 bases, and 7 bases lay outside the gene matches. CDR3 amino acids: CASGHGTDHQPQHF. The CDR3 nucleotides read TGTGCTAGTGGACATGGGACAGACCATCAGCCCCAGCATTTT.

This clonotype has at least ten counts. The rearrangement links TRBV29-1 to TRBJ2-5, with D possibly being TRBD1 (6 bases). The CDR3 has 13 residues. CDR1 SQVTM and CDR2 ANQGSEA come from the germline V gene. V was cut by 7 bases and J by 2 bases, with 14 bases left in between. The CDR3 DNA sequence: TGCAGCGGCTCTCGGGACACACAAGAGACCCAGTACTTC. It encodes CSGSRDTQETQYF.

This clonotype has ten or more counts. The chain carries TRBV12-3 or TRBV12-4 and TRBJ2-5; tentatively, D is TRBD1 (5 bases). The CDR3 extends over 12 amino acids. Between the trimmed V and J ends, which lost 8 bases and 5 bases, there was a span of 12 bases. The CDR3 DNA follows: TGTGCCAGCCGAAGGGGCAGGGAGACCCAGTACTTC. Protein sequence: CASRRGRETQYF.

V and J are TRBV5-1 and TRBJ1-2; perhaps TRBD1 as D (5 bases). The V gene lost 0 bases and the J gene lost 1 base, with 16 bases spanning the gap. The CDR3 covers 17 residues. CDR1 SGHRS and CDR2 YFSETQ come from the germline V gene. The CDR3 loop reads CASSLVQGGASNYGYTF. CDR3 nucleotides: TGCGCCAGCAGCTTGGTGCAGGGAGGGGCCAGTAACTATGGCTACACCTTC. The whole variable domain, filled in from reference TRBV5-1 and TRBJ1-2, reads KAGVTQTPRYLIKTRGQQVTLSCSPISGHRSVSWYQQTPGQGLQFLFEYFSETQRNKGNFPGRFSGRQFSNSRSEMNVSTLELGDSALYLCASSLVQGGASNYGYTFGSGTRLTVV.

This clonotype was seen at least ten times. A junction boundary mismatches the germline segment, possibly from a read error. The chain is built from TRBV19 and TRBJ2-7; 11 positions match TRBD2. The CDR3 spans 13 residues. CDR1 is LNHDA and CDR2 is SQIVND in the germline V gene (reference sequence). The chain's CDR3 is CASSPRLAGSTNF. The CDR3 DNA sequence: TGTGCCAGTAGTCCACGACTAGCGGGATCCACGAACTTC.

This clonotype has a count of ten or more. This chain uses TRBV29-1 with TRBJ1-1; TRBD1 agrees at 7 bases. Losses at the gene ends were 4 bases for V and 6 bases for J; bases not matched to a gene: 11. CDR1 is SQVTM, CDR2 ANQGSEA, per germline. The CDR3 is 14 residues long. CDR3 nucleotide sequence: TGCAGCGTTGTCCCGAACAGGGGAGGGCCTGAAGCTTTCTTT. Protein: CSVVPNRGGPEAFF.

The chain links TRBV12-3 or TRBV12-4 to TRBJ2-6; D unresolved. The length of the CDR3 is 17 residues. Trimming pared 5 bases from V and 0 bases from J, leaving 14 bases between. The DNA for the CDR3 is TGTGCCAGCAGTCCCCGTAGGGCCAACTCTGGGGCCAACGTCCTGACTTTC. Its translation is CASSPRRANSGANVLTF.

This clonotype appeared many times. This chain connects TRBV7-8 to TRBJ1-2, with 7 bases lining up with TRBD1. This CDR3 is 12 amino acids long. With V trimmed by 4 bases and J by 5 bases, 1 base remained unmatched. From germline, CDR1 is SGHVS and CDR2 FQNEAQ. This CDR3 is CASSSGQYGYTF. The CDR3 region has the DNA TGTGCCAGCAGCTCGGGACAGTATGGCTACACCTTC.

The rearrangement links TRBV29-1 to TRBJ1-1; D remains unclear. Trimming took 7 bases from V and 3 from J, leaving 9 bases between them. The germline CDR1 and CDR2 sequences are SQVTM and ANQGSEA. This CDR3 is built from 11 residues. DNA of the CDR3: TGCAGCGGCTCGGACCACACTGAAGCTTTCTTT. Encoded protein: CSGSDHTEAFF.

V is TRBV10-2 and J is TRBJ1-2, with 7 bases identical to TRBD1. The CDR3 runs 12 residues. V lost 7 bases, J lost 8 bases, and 7 bases stayed unmatched. Germline CDR1 and CDR2: WSHSY and SAAADI. CDR3 bases: TGCGCCAGCATGAAGGGGGGACAGGGCTACACCTTC. Encoded protein: CASMKGGQGYTF.

The table lists this clonotype with many counts. CDR3 sequence reads: CASSQGASPLHF. DNA for the CDR3: TGCGCCAGCAGCCAAGGTGCTTCACCCCTCCACTTT. The genes are TRBV4-3 and TRBJ1-6; D ambiguous. This CDR3 is built from 12 residues. Between the trimmed V and J ends, which lost 1 base and 9 bases, there was a span of 4 bases. CDR1 is LGHNA and CDR2 is YSLEER in the germline V gene.

Ten or more counts support this clonotype. The gene calls are TRBV7-9 and TRBJ2-5; D is unclear. The V end lost 4 bases, the J end lost 4 bases, and 7 bases lay between the germline ends. Looked up from germline, CDR1 is SEHNR and CDR2 is FQNEAQ (reference sequence). The length of the CDR3 is 12 residues. The CDR3 nucleotides are TGTGCCAGCAGCTCTCTTGGAGAGACCCAGTACTTC. It translates to CASSSLGETQYF.

J is TRBJ2-2 and V is TRBV10-3, with TRBD2 as a possible D gene (6 bases). Trimming shortened V by 0 bases and J by 2 bases, and 10 bases separated the two germline ends. CDR3 length: 16 amino acids. Germline values: CDR1 ENHRY, CDR2 SYGVKD. The CDR3 loop reads CAISESRTSNTGELFF. In DNA form, the CDR3 reads TGTGCCATCAGTGAGTCTCGTACTAGCAACACCGGGGAGCTGTTTTTT.

This clonotype was picked up a small number of times. This chain joins TRBV10-3 and TRBJ1-2, with D tentatively TRBD1 (5 bases). The V gene lost 3 bases and the J gene lost 8 bases, with 10 bases spanning the gap. This CDR3 contains 12 residues. The germline V gene has CDR1 ENHRY and CDR2 SYGVKD. The chain's CDR3 is CAISDREVGYTF. The DNA for the CDR3 is TGTGCCATCAGTGACAGGGAGGTCGGCTACACCTTC.

V and J are TRBV5-4 and TRBJ2-7; 7 bases are shared with TRBD1. Trimming removed 0 bases from V and 1 base from J; junction bases left unmatched: 4. The CDR3 has 15 residues. CDR1 SGHNT and CDR2 YYREEE come from the germline V gene (reference sequence). The CDR3 region has the DNA TGTGCCAGCAGCTTGGGGGGACAGACGTCCTACGAGCAGTACTTC. Its translation is CASSLGGQTSYEQYF.

About this clonotype: This may stem from a read error, because a much larger clone lies one nucleotide away. The J gene is TRBJ2-6, the V gene TRBV20-1; a weak D match, TRBD2 (6 bases). The CDR3 extends over 14 amino acids. The germline CDR1 and CDR2 sequences are DFQATT and SNEGSKA (reference sequence). CDR3 bases: TGCAGTGCTCCGCGGGGAGCTGGGGCCAACGTCCTGGCTTTC. Encoded protein: CSAPRGAGANVLAF.

The rearrangement joins TRBV14 to TRBJ1-2; D is undetermined. Trimming left V 2 bases short and J 12 bases short, with 13 bases between. This CDR3 spans 12 amino acids. Germline V CDR1 and CDR2: SGHDN, FVKESK. This CDR3 is CASSQYGSGNTF. Here the CDR3 DNA reads TGTGCCAGCAGCCAATACGGGAGCGGAAACACCTTC.

On this clonotype: At one boundary the junction diverges from the germline segment, which might be a read error. This rearrangement joins TRBV7-9 to TRBJ1-6; D remains ambiguous. Germline V gene lookup returns CDR1 SEHNR and CDR2 FQNEAQ (reference sequence). The CDR3 loop spans 11 amino acids. In nucleotides, the CDR3 is TGTGCCAGCACCTATAATTCACCTCTCCACTTT. It specifies CASTYNSPLHF.

V is TRBV7-2 and J is TRBJ2-5, with D perhaps being TRBD1 or TRBD2 (6 bases each). The germline gives CDR1 SGHTA, CDR2 FQGNSA. This CDR3 region has 20 residues. Deletions cut 2 bases from V and 4 bases from J, with 29 bases between. Here the CDR3 DNA reads TGTGCCAGCAGCTTATCCAATATAAGGACGAAGGGGGGCCTGGGAGAGACCCAGTACTTC. It is translated as CASSLSNIRTKGGLGETQYF.

This clonotype has at least ten counts. This sequence joins TRBV10-3 and TRBJ1-1; D remains ambiguous. This CDR3 comprises 13 residues. The germline V and J ends were trimmed by 10 bases and 3 bases, with 15 bases remaining between them. Per the germline V gene, CDR1 is ENHRY and CDR2 is SYGVKD. The CDR3 sequence: CATNPDGDTEAFF. DNA of the CDR3: TGTGCCACCAACCCGGACGGGGACACTGAAGCTTTCTTT.

In this sample, this clonotype turned up a few times. V is TRBV7-9 and J is TRBJ1-2; the D is unclear. V was clipped by 5 bases and J by 4 bases, with 11 bases between them. The CDR3 runs 13 residues. Germline-derived CDR1 and CDR2 are SEHNR and FQNEAQ (reference sequence). The CDR3 loop reads CASSPSGFYGYTF. The CDR3 coding sequence is TGTGCCAGCAGCCCTAGTGGCTTCTATGGCTACACCTTC.

V and J are TRBV10-3 and TRBJ2-5, with a possible D match to TRBD2 (7 bases). The CDR3 loop spans 16 amino acids. Trimming removed 10 bases from V and 2 bases from J, with 23 bases in between. CDR1 is ENHRY, CDR2 SYGVKD, per germline. The CDR3 DNA reads as TGTGCCAGCAGCTTACGGGGGGCGCGGGTTCAAGAGACCCAGTACTTC. It encodes CASSLRGARVQETQYF.

In this sample, this clonotype turned up many times. This chain connects TRBV29-1 to TRBJ1-1, with unresolved D. There are 13 residues in the CDR3. CDR1 is SQVTM and CDR2 is ANQGSEA in the germline V gene. Trimming pared 0 bases from V and 0 bases from J, leaving 5 bases between. CDR3 residues: CSVEDHLNTEAFF. CDR3 in DNA: TGCAGCGTTGAAGATCATCTGAACACTGAAGCTTTCTTT.

This clonotype was counted only a few times. CDR3 amino acids: CASSQDRRGNEQYF. CDR3 DNA sequence: TGCGCCAGCAGCCAAGATCGCCGGGGAAACGAGCAGTACTTC. The chain employs TRBV4-3 and TRBJ2-7; D perhaps matches TRBD2 (5 bases). V was shortened by 0 bases and J by 5 bases, with 11 bases between the two germline ends. Per the germline V gene, CDR1 is LGHNA and CDR2 is YSLEER. This CDR3 contains 14 residues.

This clonotype showed up many times. Since no conserved phenylalanine or tryptophan closes the CDR3, a read error is the likely cause. No DNA is shown, since the ends of the CDR3 on it are uncertain; the CDR3 is the one TCRdb lists. This sequence joins TRBV25-1 and TRBJ1-4. Including both end residues, the CDR3 is 9 amino acids long. The germline V gene has CDR1 MGHDK and CDR2 SYGVNS. The CDR3 region is CASRGGRAP.

This chain joins TRBV7-9 and TRBJ2-7, with 9 positions matching TRBD1. The J call could be wrong; TRBJ2-1 is a better fit for the DNA end. Germline-derived CDR1 and CDR2 are SEHNR and FQNEAQ (reference sequence). CDR3 size: 15 residues. The CDR3 bases are TGTGCCAGCAGCCCAGGGGACAGGGTTGACAATGAGCAGTTCTTC. Translating gives CASSPGDRVDNEQFF.

This clonotype was seen just once. At one of its ends the junction is not consistent with the germline gene, which may arise from a read error. The CDR3 DNA reads TGTGACAGCAGCAACCCTTCTTCAACTAATGAAAAACTGTTTTTT. This sequence encodes CDSSNPSSTNEKLFF. The chain has TRBV9 and TRBJ1-4, with unresolved D. Per the germline V gene, CDR1 is SGDLS and CDR2 is YYNGEE. The CDR3 sequence is 15 residues long.

This clonotype was counted at least ten times. This sequence joins TRBV20-1 and TRBJ1-4; D uncertain. CDR3 length: 11 residues. With 3 bases removed from V and 12 bases from J, the gap between germline ends came to 11 bases. Per the germline V gene, CDR1 is DFQATT and CDR2 is SNEGSKA (reference sequence). The CDR3 spells CSASKADQLFF. The CDR3 nucleotides read TGCAGTGCTAGTAAGGCAGACCAACTGTTTTTT.

This clonotype was seen more than once but under ten times. The rearrangement links TRBV2 to TRBJ2-7; 8 bases are a match to TRBD2. CDR3 length equals 16 residues. Germline assignment: CDR1 SNHLY and CDR2 FYNNEI. Losses at the gene ends were 4 bases for V and 3 bases for J; bases not matched to a gene: 11. The CDR3 bases are TGTGCCAGCAGTGGGTCGGGCAGCGGGAGTGTCTACGAGCAGTACTTC. This encodes CASSGSGSGSVYEQYF.